The 20 T cell receptor beta chains below all came from one sample that was sequenced in a study of regulatory T cells in long-lasting Graves disease. Building of the TCR beta libraries involved iRepertoire HTBI primers and Arm-PCR of CDR3 regions. TCRdb recomputed calls from the multiplex PCR reads with MiXCR, one row per CDR3 protein. Of almost 450,000 distinct CDR3 sequences detected, about 16% appear once; the ten largest clones hold around a tenth. Time point meaning: newly diagnosed GD, antithyroid drugs for less than 3 months. TCR sequences were obtained from RNA taken from PBMCs. This same sample was also part of a study on T cells in Graves' hyperthyroidism and ophthalmopathy.

This specimen consisted of peripheral blood mononuclear cells (PBMCs), obtained at new diagnosis, from a patient treated with antithyroid drugs. The receptors here all came from a woman aged 25 to 45 with Graves disease.

This clonotype has a count of ten or more. This chain connects TRBV20-1 to TRBJ2-1; D is undetermined. This CDR3 has 11 residues. Trimming removed 4 bases at V and 5 bases at J, with 6 bases between. Germline values: CDR1 DFQATT, CDR2 SNEGSKA (reference sequence). The CDR3 sequence is CSAKSNNEQFF. DNA for the CDR3: TGCAGTGCTAAGTCAAACAATGAGCAGTTCTTC.

This clonotype was detected only a few times. This chain connects TRBV4-1 to TRBJ2-7; 7 positions agree with TRBD2. CDR3 length: 16 amino acids. Germline CDR1 is MGHRA and CDR2 is YSYEKL. V was clipped by 0 bases and J by 7 bases; unmatched bases: 12. The CDR3 DNA is TGCGCCAGCAGCCAAGAGTTGGCGGGAGCCCGGGGGGAGCAGTACTTC. Its translation is CASSQELAGARGEQYF.

This clonotype showed up many times. The chain recombines TRBV28 with TRBJ1-1; no definite D call. The CDR3 is 13 amino acids. Germline V CDR1 and CDR2: MDHEN, SYDVKM. The V end lost 5 bases, the J end lost 1 base, and 8 bases lay between the germline ends. CDR3 amino acids: CASSTPGNTEAFF. The CDR3, as DNA: TGTGCCAGCAGTACCCCGGGGAACACTGAAGCTTTCTTT.

This clonotype was found many times. The rearrangement uses TRBV12-3 or TRBV12-4 and TRBJ2-3; D is uncertain. The CDR3 runs to 12 residues. Trimming stripped 5 bases from V and 5 bases from J, with 8 bases between. The CDR3 loop is CASSPKKDTQYF. The DNA for the CDR3 is TGTGCCAGCAGTCCCAAGAAAGATACGCAGTATTTT.

On this clonotype: This may arise from a read error, as a much more abundant clone is one base away. The V and J genes are TRBV20-1 and TRBJ2-1; D could derive from TRBD1 or TRBD2 (6 bases each). The germline CDR1 and CDR2 sequences are DFQATT and SNEGSKA (reference sequence). V was trimmed by 3 bases and J by 6 bases, leaving 18 bases between them. The CDR3 contains 15 residues. The CDR3 sequence: CSARPLGGASNEQFF. For the CDR3, the DNA is TGCAGTGCTAGGCCCTTGGGGGGCGCTTCCAATGAGCAGTTCTTC.

V is TRBV6-2 or TRBV6-3 and J is TRBJ2-1; D gene ambiguous. The DNA end is more similar to TRBJ2-5, so the J call may be wrong. There are 13 residues in the CDR3. Germline V gene lookup returns CDR1 MNHEY and CDR2 SVGEGT. The CDR3 nucleotides are TGTGCCAGCAGTTACTTGGGGTTAGAGACCCAGTACTTC. This sequence encodes CASSYLGLETQYF.

This clonotype was seen many times. V is TRBV18 and J is TRBJ2-7; no definite D call. CDR3 size: 14 residues. Germline V lookup: CDR1 KGHSH, CDR2 LQKENI. The V and J ends lost 5 bases and 0 bases respectively, with 11 bases between them. CDR3 sequence: CASSMGPSSYEQYF. The CDR3 DNA follows: TGTGCCAGCTCAATGGGCCCAAGCTCCTACGAGCAGTACTTC. Drawing the rest from reference TRBV18 and TRBJ2-7, the complete variable domain is NAGVMQNPRHLVRRRGQEARLRCSPMKGHSHVYWYRQLPEEGLKFMVYLQKENIIDESGMPKERFSAEFPKEGPSILRIQQVVRGDSAAYFCASSMGPSSYEQYFGPGTRLTVT.

The rearrangement uses TRBV25-1 and TRBJ1-6; 7 bases are a match to TRBD1. Germline V gene lookup returns CDR1 MGHDK and CDR2 SYGVNS. CDR3 length equals 13 residues. V lost 6 bases to trimming and J lost 9 bases; unmatched junction nucleotides: 5. The CDR3 sequence is CASSRQGGSPLHF. CDR3 bases: TGTGCCAGCAGCCGACAGGGAGGTTCACCCCTCCACTTT.

A word on this clonotype: A much bigger clone sits one base away, suggesting this may be a read error. J is TRBJ2-7 and V is TRBV28, with D tentatively TRBD2 (6 bases). CDR1 and CDR2 (germline): MDHEN, SYDVKM. CDR3 length: 14 amino acids. The CDR3 sequence: CASGLFYGSNEQYF. Here the CDR3 DNA reads TGTGCCAGCGGTTTATTCTACGGGAGTAACGAGCAGTACTTC.

J is TRBJ1-4 and V is TRBV19; D unresolved. Trimming removed 6 bases at V and 6 bases at J, with 14 bases between. Germline V gene sequence: CDR1 LNHDA, CDR2 SQIVND (reference sequence). This CDR3 contains 14 residues. The CDR3 loop is CASRASTRDEKLFF. The CDR3 DNA is TGTGCCAGTAGGGCTTCGACCCGAGATGAAAAACTGTTTTTT.

A few counts support this clonotype. The rearrangement joins TRBV7-2 to TRBJ2-7, with TRBD2 matching over 8 bases. Germline V gives CDR1 SGHTA, CDR2 FQGNSA. This CDR3 is 16 amino acids long. V trimming: 4 bases; J trimming: 6 bases; junction bases outside the gene matches: 14. The DNA of the CDR3 is TGTGCCAGCAGCTCCGGACTAGCTGAGGCCCCTGGCGAGCAGTACTTC. It yields the protein CASSSGLAEAPGEQYF.

This clonotype was counted many times. The chain employs TRBV20-1 and TRBJ2-2; TRBD2 matches 7 bases. The CDR3 sequence is 14 residues long. In germline, CDR1 is DFQATT, CDR2 SNEGSKA (reference sequence). V lost 2 bases, J lost 3 bases, and 3 bases stayed unmatched. In DNA form, the CDR3 reads TGCAGTGCTAGAAAAGCGGGATACACCGGGGAGCTGTTTTTT. It translates to CSARKAGYTGELFF.

This clonotype was counted between two and nine times. The chain is built from TRBV29-1 and TRBJ1-5; no definite D call. The CDR3 runs 13 residues. Germline CDR1 and CDR2: SQVTM and ANQGSEA. The V gene lost 5 bases and the J gene lost 4 bases, with 12 bases spanning the gap. CDR3 nucleotides: TGCAGCGTTCGGGAATACGGGAATCAGCCCCAGCATTTT. Translated: CSVREYGNQPQHF.

This clonotype came up a few times. The chain combines TRBV6-5 with TRBJ2-3, with TRBD1 matching 7 bases. There are 15 residues in the CDR3. V gave up 2 bases and J gave up 2 bases; unmatched junction bases: 4. The germline V gene encodes CDR1 MNHEY and CDR2 SVGAGI. CDR3 in DNA: TGTGCCAGCAGTTACGACAGGGATCCCACAGATACGCAGTATTTT. Translating gives CASSYDRDPTDTQYF.

This clonotype was detected a few times. V is TRBV5-8 and J is TRBJ1-6, with unresolved D. The V gene lost 6 bases and the J gene lost 11 bases, with 6 bases spanning the gap. Germline V gene lookup returns CDR1 SGHTS and CDR2 YDEGEE. This CDR3 comprises 10 residues. CDR3 in DNA: TGTGCCAGCATCGAGCCACCCCTCCACTTT. Its protein product is CASIEPPLHF. The complete variable domain, with remaining parts taken from reference TRBV5-8 and TRBJ1-6, reads EAGVTQSPTHLIKTRGQQATLRCSPISGHTSVYWYQQALGLGLQFLLWYDEGEERNRGNFPPRFSGRQFPNYSSELNVNALELEDSALYLCASIEPPLHFGNGTRLTVT.

Turning to this clonotype: A much more abundant neighbour one base away suggests this may be a read error. V usage is TRBV6-9 and J usage is TRBJ2-7; possibly TRBD1 or TRBD2 for D (5 bases each). Germline values: CDR1 MNHGY, CDR2 SVAAGI. This CDR3 comprises 16 residues. DNA for the CDR3: TGTGCCGGCAGTTCGGATGGGGGTGGGGGTACGTACGAGCAGTACTTC. It translates to CAGSSDGGGGTYEQYF.

The rearrangement uses TRBV7-9 and TRBJ2-7; a weak D match, TRBD1 (6 bases). V dropped 5 bases and J dropped 2 bases, with 19 bases sitting between them. This CDR3 is 16 amino acids long. CDR1 is SEHNR and CDR2 is FQNEAQ in the germline V gene (reference sequence). The CDR3 reads CASSQGRDTPPYEQYF. CDR3 bases: TGTGCCAGCAGCCAGGGCCGGGACACCCCTCCCTACGAGCAGTACTTC.

Points on this clonotype: Germline is not matched at one junction end, which may reflect a read error. The CDR3 DNA is TGCAGTGCTAGAGGACGCGTACGTCCCGACAATGGGCAGTTCTTC. Translated, it gives CSARGRVRPDNGQFF. This chain links TRBV20-1 with TRBJ2-1; D is ambiguous. CDR1 is DFQATT and CDR2 is SNEGSKA in the germline V gene (reference sequence). The CDR3 extends over 15 amino acids.

This clonotype was recorded at least ten times. This chain joins TRBV28 and TRBJ1-1; no reliable D call. The CDR3 has 13 amino acids. The V end lost 2 bases, the J end lost 5 bases, and 9 bases lay between the germline ends. CDR1 and CDR2 (germline): MDHEN, SYDVKM. CDR3 sequence: CASSLMDSTEAFF. CDR3 sequence (DNA): TGTGCCAGCAGTTTAATGGATTCTACTGAAGCTTTCTTT.

This clonotype was counted a single time. The chain links TRBV3-1 to TRBJ2-5; 10 nucleotides line up with TRBD2. The CDR3 runs 15 residues. The germline gives CDR1 LGHDT, CDR2 YNNKEL (reference sequence). The J segment lost 0 bases and the V segment lost 5 bases, leaving 3 bases of the junction unmatched. Here the CDR3 DNA reads TGTGCCAGCAGCGAAACTAGCGGGAACCAAGAGACCCAGTACTTC. Protein sequence: CASSETSGNQETQYF.